This T cell receptor beta chain was recorded in a study of blood T cell repertoires in COVID-19. Study-wide context: The United States, Italy and Spain provided the acute and convalescent COVID-19 samples.

The data were produced by immunoSEQ multiplex PCR, yet TCRdb's version contains in-frame clones alone and is incomplete. The profile shows about 310,000 clones, around 89% of them singletons. The sequence was obtained from a woman between 40 and 50 years old with COVID-19, enrolled during active disease. What was sequenced was peripheral blood.

The CDR3 DNA is TGTGCCAGCAGTTTGATAGGGGAGGGGGGTGGCTACACCTTC. Amino acids: CASSLIGEGGGYTF. This rearrangement joins TRBV28 to TRBJ1-2; TRBD1 is a possible D gene (6 bases). Germline V gives CDR1 MDHEN, CDR2 SYDVKM. V was pared by 3 bases and J by 7 bases, with 15 bases between. The CDR3 has 14 amino acids.